This T cell receptor beta chain was sequenced during a study of siplizumab effects on memory and regulatory T cells (dated by TCRdb to the late 2010s). Regarding the complete study: The effect of the anti-CD2 antibody siplizumab on alloreactive T-cell subsets was examined in allogeneic mixed lymphocyte reactions constructed from human PBMCs.

V is trimmed back by 4 bases and J by 5 bases, and the junction contains 11 bases that no gene match accounts for. The CDR3 measures 17 amino acids from cysteine to phenylalanine. Left in the record is the CDR3 DNA by itself, 51 bases read in frame from the first base. The germline V gene (reference sequence) specifies LNHDA as CDR1 and SQIVND as CDR2. Sorted unstimulated T cells and proliferating T cells recovered from mixed lymphocyte reactions were subjected to TCRbeta CDR3 sequencing. Fresh whole blood from ten HLA-typed healthy donors was used as the source from which PBMCs were isolated. To map where alloreactive clones came from, unstimulated CD4+ non-regulatory T cells were FACS-sorted. Comment on this clone: Its target antigen remains unknown. It has no much larger one-base neighbor in the sample; base qualities were not kept.

Library prep was done by the immunoSEQ multiplex PCR assay. Approximately 10^5 TCR templates per sample were assayed by the deep sequencing platform. Genomic DNA extracted from sorted T cells was used for TCRbeta CDR3 sequencing. For the original study's pipeline: The R programming language was used for the clonal analysis of the TCRbeta CDR3 data. Alloreactive CD4+ and CD8+ clones were identified by comparing unstimulated samples to CFSE-low samples taken after the reaction. By matching sequences to the repertoires of sorted unstimulated Treg and non-Treg cells, each alloreactive CD4+ clone was assigned a regulatory or non-regulatory origin. TCRdb carries this immuneACCESS record with in-frame sequences only. Its versions omit some clonotypes, under half of them owing to an unresolved V gene in the studies checked, with the rest unexplained. V, J and clone size were drawn from that table, and D and trimming were deduced from the DNA. The sample includes approximately 94,000 clones, with approximately 94% observed a single time. 1% to 1.5% of the sample belongs to the ten largest clones.

Points the paper makes about the study in general: Of the alloreactive CD4+ clones that could be mapped, the Treg-derived share averaged about 70% with siplizumab compared with about 25% in control reactions. No functional confirmation was obtained for the suppressive function of proliferating Tregs from siplizumab cultures. Roughly 80-96% of proliferating CD4+ or CD8+ clones could not be assigned a naive or memory phenotype. Sequences below about 10^-5 frequency were poorly captured, so only a minor fraction of alloreactive clones could be mapped to unstimulated subsets. Compared with memory T cells, unstimulated naive T cells appeared more diverse, and naive cells seemed to make a substantial contribution to the alloresponse. Siplizumab significantly reduced the cumulative frequency of alloreactive sequences traceable to unstimulated CD4+ memory T cells.

Input material: non-Treg CD4+ T cells sorted from blood. What this sample's cell subset or site label stands for: FACS-sorted unstimulated CD4+ non-regulatory T cells. This sequence was found in a human donor in good health. The chain links TRBV19 with TRBJ1-5, and 10 junction bases match TRBD1. The DNA sequence is TGTGCCAGTAGTAACTACCGGGACAGGGGATATGATCAGCCCCAGCATTTT. The encoded protein is CASSNYRDRGYDQPQHF.